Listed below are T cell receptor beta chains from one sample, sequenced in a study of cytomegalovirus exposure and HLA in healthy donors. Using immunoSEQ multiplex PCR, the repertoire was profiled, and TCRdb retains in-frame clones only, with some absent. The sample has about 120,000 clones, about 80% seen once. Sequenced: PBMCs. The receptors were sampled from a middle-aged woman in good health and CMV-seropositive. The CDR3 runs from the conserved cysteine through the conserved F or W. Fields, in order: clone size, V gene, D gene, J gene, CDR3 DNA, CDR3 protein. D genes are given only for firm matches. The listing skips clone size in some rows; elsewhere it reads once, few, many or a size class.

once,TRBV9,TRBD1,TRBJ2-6,TGTGCCAGCAGCATGGGGACAGGCTCTTCTGGGGCCAACGTCCTGACTTTC,CASSMGTGSSGANVLTF
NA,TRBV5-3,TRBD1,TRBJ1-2,TGTGCCAGAAGCCTCGGACAGGGGGTGTCTCAAACCGATGGCTACACCTTC,CARSLGQGVSQTDGYTF
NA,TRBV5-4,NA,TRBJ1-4,TGTGCCAGCAGCCCGAAGGGGGGGGGCAGAGATGAAAAACTGTTTTTT,CASSPKGGGRDEKLFF
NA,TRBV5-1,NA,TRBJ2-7,TGCGCCAGCACGGAAGTCCCAGGCCCCTACGAGCAGTACTTC,CASTEVPGPYEQYF
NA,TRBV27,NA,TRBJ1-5,TGTGCCAGCGGCACAGGGAGCTATAGCAATCAGCCCCAGCATTTT,CASGTGSYSNQPQHF
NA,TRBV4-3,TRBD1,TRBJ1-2,TGCGCCAGCAGCCAAGAATGGTCTCACAGGGGAATATATGGCTACACCTTC,CASSQEWSHRGIYGYTF
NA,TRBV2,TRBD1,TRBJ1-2,TGTGCCAGCAGTGAAACAGGGGGAAAGCATGGCTACACCTTC,CASSETGGKHGYTF
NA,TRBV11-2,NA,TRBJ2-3,TGTGCCAGCAGCTTAGGTGCTAGCTTTGTATCAGATACGCAGTATTTT,CASSLGASFVSDTQYF
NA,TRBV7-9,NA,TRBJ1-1,TGTGCCAGCAGCACCAGGGGTCGGGACACTGAAGCTTTCTTT,CASSTRGRDTEAFF
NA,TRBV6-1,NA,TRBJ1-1,TGTGCCAGCTCCCCGGGGAGGAACACTGAAGCTTTCTTT,CASSPGRNTEAFF
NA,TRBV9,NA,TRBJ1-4,TGTGCCAGCAGCGTAGCTGGACAGATTAATGAAAAACTGTTTTTT,CASSVAGQINEKLFF
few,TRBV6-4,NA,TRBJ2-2,TGTGCCAGCAGTGACTCGACAGGCGGCACCGGGGAGCTGTTTTTT,CASSDSTGGTGELFF
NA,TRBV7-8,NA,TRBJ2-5,TGTGCCAGCAGCCCGGAGCTCCAAGAGACCCAGTACTTC,CASSPELQETQYF
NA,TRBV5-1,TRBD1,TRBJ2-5,TGCGCCAGCAGCTTGGCCGTAAGGGGGCGGGAGACCCAGTACTTC,CASSLAVRGRETQYF
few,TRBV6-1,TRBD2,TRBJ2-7,TGTGCCAGCAGTGATGTTAGCGGGAGCTCCTACGAGCAGTACTTC,CASSDVSGSSYEQYF
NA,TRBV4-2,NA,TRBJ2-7,TGTGCCAGCAGCTCGACAGGTCTAACCTACGAGCAGTACTTC,CASSSTGLTYEQYF
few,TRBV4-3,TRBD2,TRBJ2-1,TGCGCCAGCAGCCAAGAGACTAGCGGGGGGTACAATGAGCAGTTCTTC,CASSQETSGGYNEQFF
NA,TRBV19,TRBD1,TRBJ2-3,TGTGCCAGCCGGACAGGGGTGGAAGATACGCAGTATTTT,CASRTGVEDTQYF
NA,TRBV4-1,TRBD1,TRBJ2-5,TGCGCCAGCAGCCAAGTAAGGACAGGGGTAGAAGAGACCCAGTACTTC,CASSQVRTGVEETQYF
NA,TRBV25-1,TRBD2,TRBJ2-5,TGTGCCAGCAGTTGGTTGGCGGGAGGAGGAGAGACCCAGTACTTC,CASSWLAGGGETQYF
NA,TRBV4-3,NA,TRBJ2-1,TGCGCCAGCAGCCAAGATCTCCTTTCCCAGGGCTACAATGAGCAGTTCTTC,CASSQDLLSQGYNEQFF
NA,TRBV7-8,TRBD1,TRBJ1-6,TGTGCCAGCAGCTTAACACCCCGAGGACAGGGGAATTCACCCCTCCACTTT,CASSLTPRGQGNSPLHF
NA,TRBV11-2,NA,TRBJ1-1,TGTGCCAGCAGCTCCGCGACCCTGAAGGGGACTGAAGCTTTCTTT,CASSSATLKGTEAFF
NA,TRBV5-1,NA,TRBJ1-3,TGCGCCAGCCGTATTGGAGACTCAGCGGGAAACACCATATATTTT,CASRIGDSAGNTIYF
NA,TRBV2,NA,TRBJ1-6,TGTGCCAGCAGTCAGACCGACTTGTTGAATTCACCCCTCCACTTT,CASSQTDLLNSPLHF
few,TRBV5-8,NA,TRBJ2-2,TGTGCCAGCAGCCGGCGGTGGAGCGGTAACACCGGGGAGCTGTTTTTT,CASSRRWSGNTGELFF
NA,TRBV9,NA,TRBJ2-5,TGTGCCAGCACTCAGAGCGGGCGACCCCAAGAGACCCAGTACTTC,CASTQSGRPQETQYF
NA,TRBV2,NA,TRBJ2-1,TGTGCCACCTGCCCGAGCTCCTACAATGAGCAGTTCTTC,CATCPSSYNEQFF
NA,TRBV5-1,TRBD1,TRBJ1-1,TGCGCCAGCAGCTTTAGGGACAGGGGGACTGAAGCTTTCTTT,CASSFRDRGTEAFF
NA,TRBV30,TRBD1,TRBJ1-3,TGTGCCTGGAGACGGACAGGTGGTTCTGGAAACACCATATATTTT,CAWRRTGGSGNTIYF
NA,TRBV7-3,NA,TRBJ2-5,TGTGCCAGCAGCCGAGACAGTCAAGAGACCCAGTACTTC,CASSRDSQETQYF
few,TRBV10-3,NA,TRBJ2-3,TGTGCCATCAGTGCCGTATCTAGCACAGATACGCAGTATTTT,CAISAVSSTDTQYF
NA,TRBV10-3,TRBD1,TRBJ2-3,TGTGCCATCAGTCCAGCGACAGGGAGAGATACGCAGTATTTT,CAISPATGRDTQYF
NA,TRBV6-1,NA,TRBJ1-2,TGTGCCAGCAGTCTTACTAACTATGGCTACACCTTC,CASSLTNYGYTF
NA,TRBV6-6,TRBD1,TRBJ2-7,TGTGCCAGCAGTCGACAGGGGAATGACGAGCAGTACTTC,CASSRQGNDEQYF
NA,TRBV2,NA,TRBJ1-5,TGTGCCAGCAGTGAAGGGGGGGGCAATCAGCCCCAGCATTTT,CASSEGGGNQPQHF
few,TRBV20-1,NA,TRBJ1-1,TGCAGTGCTAGTTATTTTGAAGCTTTCTTT,CSASYFEAFF
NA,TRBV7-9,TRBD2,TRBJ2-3,TGTGCCAGCAGCTTACTAGCGGCCGGGGAACCTTACTTCACAGATACGCAGTATTTT,CASSLLAAGEPYFTDTQYF
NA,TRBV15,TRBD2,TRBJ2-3,TGTGCCACCAGCGAGAGGACTAGCGGCACAGATACGCAGTATTTT,CATSERTSGTDTQYF
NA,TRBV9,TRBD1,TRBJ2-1,TGTGCCAGCAGCCGGACAGGGGACAATGAGCAGTTCTTC,CASSRTGDNEQFF
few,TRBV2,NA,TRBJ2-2,TGTGCCAGCAGTGCTAGCACCGCGGACACCGGGGAGCTGTTTTTT,CASSASTADTGELFF
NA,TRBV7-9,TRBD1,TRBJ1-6,TGTGCCAGCACCGGGACAGGGGGAAGCTCCTATAATTCACCCCTCCACTTT,CASTGTGGSSYNSPLHF
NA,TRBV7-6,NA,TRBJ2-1,TGTGCCAGCAGCTTAGAGCACGAGACAAGGCAGTTCTTC,CASSLEHETRQFF
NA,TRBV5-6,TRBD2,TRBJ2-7,TGTGCCAGCCTCCGACGGGGGGGCCTGTACGAGCAGTACTTC,CASLRRGGLYEQYF
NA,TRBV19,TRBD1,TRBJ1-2,TGTGCCAGTAGTTTCCGACAGGGGACTAACTATGGCTACACCTTC,CASSFRQGTNYGYTF
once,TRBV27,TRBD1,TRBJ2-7,TGTGCCAGCAGTTTATCAGCGACAGGGGTGTACGAGCAGTACTTC,CASSLSATGVYEQYF
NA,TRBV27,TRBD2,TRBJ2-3,TGTGCCAGCTGGTTAGCGGGGGGCGGCACAGATACGCAGTATTTT,CASWLAGGGTDTQYF
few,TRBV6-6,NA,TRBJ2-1,TGTGCCAGCGACCGCCGGTCCCTAGGACTGGGGGAGCAGTTCTTC,CASDRRSLGLGEQFF
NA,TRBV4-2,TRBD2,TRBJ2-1,TGTGCCAGCAGCCTTTCCCCTAGCGGGGTATACAATGAGCAGTTCTTC,CASSLSPSGVYNEQFF
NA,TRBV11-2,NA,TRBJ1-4,TGTGCCAGCAGCGTTCCGGGAAACTTTGAAAAACTGTTTTTT,CASSVPGNFEKLFF
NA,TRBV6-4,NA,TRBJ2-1,TGTGCCAGCAGTGACTCGGAGGGGAGCTCCTACAATGAGCAGTTCTTC,CASSDSEGSSYNEQFF
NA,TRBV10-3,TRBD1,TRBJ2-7,TGTGCCATCAGTGGGGACAGGGGGTCCTACGAGCAGTACTTC,CAISGDRGSYEQYF
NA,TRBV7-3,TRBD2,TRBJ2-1,TGTGCCAGCAGCTTAGCGGGAGAGAACAATGAGCAGTTCTTC,CASSLAGENNEQFF
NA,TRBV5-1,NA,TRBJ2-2,TGCGCCAGCAGCTTGGCTGGTAACAGCCTCACCGGGGAGCTGTTTTTT,CASSLAGNSLTGELFF
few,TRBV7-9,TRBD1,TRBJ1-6,TGTGCCAGCACCGGGACAGGGGGAAGCTCCTATAATTCCCCCCTCCACTTT,CASTGTGGSSYNSPLHF